The T cell receptor beta chain described here comes from a study of cytomegalovirus exposure and HLA in healthy donors. Regarding this clone: Its antigen is undetermined.

Primers: 60 Vbeta forward and 13 Jbeta reverse. TCRdb keeps only in-frame clones here, not all; method: immunoSEQ multiplex PCR. Its listing shows about 130,000 clones. Study-wide results and caveats: Researchers catalogued approximately 170 TCR beta chains as cytomegalovirus-associated. A prior analysis recorded that most TCR beta V segments were productive about 87% or about 30% of the time. A later analysis by the authors found several of the most significant clusters apparently linked to common viral pathogens. The study carried out a later analysis of TCR beta sequences. It associated 16,951 of them with specific HLA alleles at a false discovery rate of 0.05.

CDR3 length equals 16 residues. Germline V gene data show CDR1 as SEHNR and CDR2 as FQNEAQ (reference sequence). V dropped 0 bases and J dropped 1; count of bases not matched to a gene: 4. This clonotype was obtained from a man younger than 30 in good health and CMV-seronegative. V is TRBV7-9 and J is TRBJ2-7, with 9 nucleotides matching TRBD1. The specimen was PBMCs. Here the CDR3 DNA reads TGTGCCAGCAGCTTAGCGTCAGGACAGGGGTCCTACGAGCAGTACTTC. The encoded protein is CASSLASGQGSYEQYF.